The 7 T cell receptor beta chains below were found in one sample sequenced in a study of blood T cell repertoires in COVID-19. Generated by immunoSEQ multiplex PCR, the TCRdb table keeps only in-frame clones and is missing some. The sample includes about 170,000 clones, more than 65% seen only once; the top ten take approximately 11%. Sequenced input: peripheral blood. These receptors were taken from a man aged 65 to 79 with active or convalescent COVID-19.

V and J are TRBV7-9 and TRBJ2-3, with 7 bases that match TRBD2. CDR1 and CDR2 (germline): SEHNR, FQNEAQ (reference sequence). V lost 2 bases to trimming and J lost 6 bases; unmatched junction nucleotides: 11. This CDR3 is 16 amino acids long. The CDR3 nucleotides are TGTGCCAGCAGCTTAAGCGGTGGGAGGGCCTCGGATACGCAGTATTTT. Amino acids: CASSLSGGRASDTQYF.

This chain links TRBV6-5 with TRBJ1-5; unclear D gene. Trimming removed 7 bases from V and 2 bases from J, with 12 bases in between. Germline assignment: CDR1 MNHEY and CDR2 SVGAGI. The CDR3 sequence is 14 residues long. The CDR3 loop is CASTSVMGNQPQHF. For the CDR3, the DNA is TGTGCCAGCACCTCGGTGATGGGCAATCAGCCCCAGCATTTT.

This clone was recorded once. V usage is TRBV24-1 and J usage is TRBJ1-2, with D possibly matching TRBD1 (5 bases). Between the trimmed V and J ends, which lost 9 bases and 4 bases, there was a span of 32 bases. The germline V gene has CDR1 KGHDR and CDR2 SFDVKD. This CDR3 spans 19 amino acids. DNA of the CDR3: TGTGCCACCGGACACTTCTTTAAAGCCCAGGGAAGGTCGAGCTATGGCTACACCTTC. Translation: CATGHFFKAQGRSSYGYTF.

This clone was counted a few times. The chain couples TRBV11-3 to TRBJ2-5, with 9 bases identical to TRBD2. Germline-derived CDR1 and CDR2 are SGHNT and YENEEA. Unmatched junction bases numbered 1, after V lost 1 base and J lost 4 bases. The CDR3 consists of 14 residues. In nucleotides, the CDR3 is TGTGCCAGCAGCTTAGGAGCGGGGGGAGAGACCCAGTACTTC. Its translation: CASSLGAGGETQYF.

The chain employs TRBV19 and TRBJ2-7; 7 bases align to TRBD1. The germline V gene encodes CDR1 LNHDA and CDR2 SQIVND (reference sequence). J gave up 3 bases and V 6 bases, and 8 bases lay outside the gene matches. The CDR3 consists of 14 residues. The CDR3 coding sequence is TGTGCCAGTAGAGACAGGGTGTTGGGCTACGAGCAGTACTTC. This codes for CASRDRVLGYEQYF.

The rearrangement uses TRBV6-1 and TRBJ2-1, with D unresolved. CDR1 and CDR2 from the germline V gene are MNHNS and SASEGT. V lost 3 bases to trimming and J lost 3 bases, with 6 bases between them. CDR3 length equals 13 residues. The CDR3 region has the DNA TGTGCCAGCAGTGATTCAGGCTACAATGAGCAGTTCTTC. Protein sequence: CASSDSGYNEQFF.

With regard to this clone: The same CDR3 arises from other DNA sequences in this sample as well. This sequence joins TRBV5-1 and TRBJ2-1; TRBD2 aligns across 10 bases. Per germline, CDR1 SGHRS and CDR2 YFSETQ. The CDR3 length is 15 residues. Trimming took 5 bases from V and 2 from J; bases not matched to a gene: 4. CDR3 in amino acids: CASSLTSGTYNEQFF. CDR3 coding DNA: TGCGCCAGCAGTCTAACTAGCGGGACCTACAATGAGCAGTTCTTC.